These 27 T cell receptor beta chains were all obtained from the same sample, sequenced in a study of blood T cell repertoires in COVID-19. The data were produced by immunoSEQ multiplex PCR, yet TCRdb's version contains in-frame clones alone and is incomplete. The sample shows a few hundred thousand clones, over 70% of them seen only once. Sequences were obtained from peripheral blood. These receptors were taken from a woman aged 45 to 65 with acute or convalescent COVID-19.

This clone was counted a single time. DNA for the CDR3: TGTGCCAGCAGCTGGCAGGGAGGGGGGGCCAAAAACATTCAGTACTTC. Protein: CASSWQGGGAKNIQYF. The chain carries TRBV11-2 and TRBJ2-4; tentatively, D is TRBD2 (7 bases). V shed 4 bases and J shed 1 base, with 14 bases lying between them. Germline CDR1 is SGHAT and CDR2 is FQNNGV. This CDR3 comprises 16 residues.

The V gene is TRBV6-5, the J gene TRBJ1-1; maybe TRBD1 (5 bases). The V end was cut by 6 bases, the J end by 6 bases, with 17 bases between. Per the germline V gene, CDR1 is MNHEY and CDR2 is SVGAGI. CDR3 size: 14 residues. CDR3 sequence: CASRLGGGESEAFF. The CDR3 coding sequence is TGTGCCAGCAGGCTGGGGGGAGGGGAGTCTGAAGCTTTCTTT.

In nucleotides, the CDR3 is TGTGCCAGCAGCCAAGGGACAGGGGTGGTTACGGGGGAGACCCAGTACTTC. This codes for CASSQGTGVVTGETQYF. This chain uses TRBV3-1 (or the pseudogene TRBV3-2) with TRBJ2-5, with 9 nucleotides matching TRBD1. Germline values: CDR1 LGHDT, CDR2 YNNKEL (reference sequence). The length of the CDR3 is 17 residues. With 1 base clipped from V and 5 bases from J, the junction kept 11 bases outside the gene matches.

V usage is TRBV5-1 and J usage is TRBJ2-7, with 7 bases that match TRBD1. The ends lost 4 bases at V and 2 bases at J; junction bases unmatched: 6. Germline loops: CDR1 SGHRS, CDR2 YFSETQ. This CDR3 spans 14 amino acids. CDR3 protein: CASSQTGLPYEQYV. The CDR3 DNA reads as TGCGCCAGCAGCCAGACAGGGCTGCCCTACGAGCAGTACGTC.

Note on this clone: At one boundary the junction diverges from the germline segment, which might be a read error. This chain links TRBV6-1 with TRBJ1-2; D uncertain. CDR1 is MNHNS, CDR2 SASEGT, per germline. The CDR3 loop spans 12 amino acids. The DNA of the CDR3 is TGCCTCAGCGGGCAGCTTAACTATGGCTACACCTTC. Translation gives CLSGQLNYGYTF.

V gene TRBV29-1 combines with J gene TRBJ1-6, with TRBD1 as a possible D gene (5 bases). Per germline, CDR1 SQVTM and CDR2 ANQGSEA. The CDR3 spans 14 residues. V lost 4 bases, J lost 7 bases, and 14 bases lay in between. The CDR3 reads CSVAGPGGNSPLHF. CDR3 coding DNA: TGCAGCGTTGCAGGACCCGGGGGAAATTCACCCCTCCACTTT. Combining the CDR3 with reference TRBV29-1 and TRBJ1-6 gives the whole variable domain SAVISQKPSRDICQRGTSLTIQCQVDSQVTMMFWYRQQPGQSLTLIATANQGSEATYESGFVIDKFPISRPNLTFSTLTVSNMSPEDSSIYLCSVAGPGGNSPLHFGNGTRLTVT.

The chain joins TRBV5-1 to TRBJ2-5; 12 bases align to TRBD2. V shed 1 base and J 2 bases; nucleotides not matched to a gene: 6. Looked up from germline, CDR1 is SGHRS and CDR2 is YFSETQ. The CDR3 contains 17 residues. The CDR3 DNA reads as TGCGCCAGCAGCTTGATTGTACTAGCGGGAGGACAAGAGACCCAGTACTTC. Protein: CASSLIVLAGGQETQYF.

This clone has just a few counts. The V call is TRBV5-4, the J call TRBJ1-2; TRBD1 is a possible D gene (6 bases). Germline-derived CDR1 and CDR2 are SGHNT and YYREEE (reference sequence). The CDR3 is 12 residues long. With 3 bases removed from V and 14 bases from J, the gap between germline ends came to 17 bases. Here the CDR3 DNA reads TGTGCCAGCAGCTGGGAGGGGGGACAACAAACCTTC. This translates into CASSWEGGQQTF.

This chain joins TRBV7-2 and TRBJ2-1; 11 bases are shared with TRBD2. There are 16 residues in the CDR3. Germline CDR1 SGHTA, CDR2 FQGNSA. The trim removed 5 bases at V and 2 bases at J, leaving 5 bases unmatched. The CDR3: CASSLLAGEAYNEQFF. For the CDR3, the DNA is TGTGCCAGCAGCCTACTAGCGGGAGAGGCCTACAATGAGCAGTTCTTC.

The V and J genes are TRBV9 and TRBJ1-1; D not resolved. Trimming shortened V by 2 bases and J by 7 bases, and 18 bases separated the two germline ends. Germline assignment: CDR1 SGDLS and CDR2 YYNGEE. This CDR3 is built from 15 residues. CDR3 DNA sequence: TGTGCCAGCAGCGTCATGGGGAGCAGAGAAGATGAAGCTTTCTTT. Translating it yields CASSVMGSREDEAFF.

The rearrangement joins TRBV4-3 to TRBJ2-4, with D perhaps matching TRBD1 (5 bases). The germline V and J ends were trimmed by 1 base and 7 bases, with 11 bases remaining between them. Germline V CDR1 and CDR2: LGHNA, YSLEER. CDR3 length: 14 amino acids. The CDR3 spells CASSQGAQGNIQYF. CDR3 coding DNA: TGCGCCAGCAGCCAAGGGGCCCAGGGCAACATTCAGTACTTC.

The genes are TRBV5-1 and TRBJ1-1; 7 bases line up with TRBD1. Per the germline V gene, CDR1 is SGHRS and CDR2 is YFSETQ. The CDR3 has 17 residues. The junction had 13 bases not matched to a gene; V was cut back by 4 bases and J by 1 base. The CDR3 loop is CASSLLGTAGPNTEAFF. The CDR3 bases are TGCGCCAGCAGCCTTTTAGGGACAGCCGGACCGAACACTGAAGCTTTCTTT.

The chain has TRBV27 and TRBJ1-5; the D is unclear. This CDR3 has 15 residues. Germline assignment: CDR1 MNHEY and CDR2 SMNVEV (reference sequence). The V end lost 6 bases, the J end lost 6 bases, and 18 bases lay between the germline ends. Here the CDR3 DNA reads TGTGCCAGCAGCCTAGCCCCCGTTCGGGGTCAGCCCCAGCATTTT. It codes for CASSLAPVRGQPQHF.

This sequence joins TRBV3-1 (or the pseudogene TRBV3-2) and TRBJ2-1; TRBD2 is a possible D gene (5 bases). The CDR3 covers 12 residues. The germline V gene encodes CDR1 LGHDT and CDR2 YNNKEL (reference sequence). V lost 6 bases and J lost 5, with 8 bases in between. DNA for the CDR3: TGTGCCAGCAGAACTAGGGACAATGAGCAGTTCTTC. The encoded protein is CASRTRDNEQFF.

This chain joins TRBV6-5 and TRBJ2-7, with no clear D. The V end was cut by 7 bases, the J end by 1 base, with 17 bases between. The CDR3 runs 15 residues. Germline CDR1 reads MNHEY; CDR2 reads SVGAGI. CDR3 in DNA: TGTGCCAGCACCGCCGACGTGGGCCCTTCCTACGAGCAGTACTTC. Protein: CASTADVGPSYEQYF.

The rearrangement joins TRBV5-4 to TRBJ2-3, with 16 bases that match TRBD2. Germline V gives CDR1 SGHNT, CDR2 YYREEE (reference sequence). CDR3 length equals 17 residues. V trimming: 4 bases; J trimming: 6 bases; junction bases outside the gene matches: 8. The chain's CDR3 is CASSLPGTSGRVDTQYF. CDR3 in DNA: TGTGCCAGCAGCCTACCCGGGACTAGCGGGAGGGTGGATACGCAGTATTTT.

Notes on this clone: Other DNA sequences of this sample code for an identical CDR3. The V call is TRBV7-2, the J call TRBJ2-3; 10 bases map to TRBD2. Germline V gene data show CDR1 as SGHTA and CDR2 as FQGNSA. With V trimmed by 3 bases and J by 1 base, 4 bases remained unmatched. The CDR3 is 16 residues long. CDR3 bases: TGTGCCAGCAGCTTGACCGGGACTAGCGGCACAGATACGCAGTATTTT. This sequence encodes CASSLTGTSGTDTQYF.

The rearrangement uses TRBV7-9 and TRBJ1-2; D not resolved. CDR3 length: 14 residues. V lost 5 bases, J lost 5 bases, and 15 bases lay in between. Germline CDR1 SEHNR, CDR2 FQNEAQ (reference sequence). The CDR3, as DNA: TGTGCCAGCAGCCACAGCGGGCCTGCATATGGCTACACCTTC. It is translated as CASSHSGPAYGYTF.

This sequence joins TRBV6-2 or TRBV6-3 and TRBJ1-2; possible D gene TRBD1, 6 bases. Germline values: CDR1 MNHEY, CDR2 SVGEGT. The length of the CDR3 is 15 residues. The V end lost 0 bases, the J end lost 8 bases, and 16 bases lay between the germline ends. The CDR3 region is CASSYSSQGMGGYTF. As DNA, the CDR3 is TGTGCCAGCAGTTACTCGAGTCAGGGGATGGGAGGCTACACCTTC.

The J gene is TRBJ1-2, the V gene TRBV11-1, with D tentatively TRBD1 (6 bases). Looked up from germline, CDR1 is SGHAT and CDR2 is FQDESV (reference sequence). Between the trimmed V and J ends, which lost 5 bases and 5 bases, there was a span of 12 bases. The CDR3 totals 13 residues. The CDR3 nucleotides are TGTGCCAGCAGCCGCGACAGGCTATATGGCTACACCTTC. Translation gives CASSRDRLYGYTF.

V gene TRBV28 combines with J gene TRBJ1-5, with 8 bases aligning to TRBD1. V gave up 9 bases and J gave up 5 bases; unmatched junction bases: 12. This CDR3 region has 15 residues. CDR1 and CDR2 (germline): MDHEN, SYDVKM. The CDR3 sequence: CASIGTGGPYQPQHF. The CDR3 region has the DNA TGTGCCAGTATCGGGACAGGAGGCCCTTATCAGCCCCAGCATTTT.

As DNA, the CDR3 is TGTGCCTGGACGGACAGGGTAACCGAAGCTTTCTTT. Translation gives CAWTDRVTEAFF. The V gene is TRBV30, the J gene TRBJ1-1, with TRBD1 matching over 8 bases. After removal of 4 bases from V and 8 bases from J, the junction contained 6 bases not matched to a gene. Germline CDR1 reads GTSNPN; CDR2 reads SVGIG (reference sequence). The CDR3 consists of 12 residues.

The chain recombines TRBV19 with TRBJ2-4; TRBD1 aligns across 8 bases. Germline V lookup: CDR1 LNHDA, CDR2 SQIVND (reference sequence). The CDR3 has 19 amino acids. Germline trimming cut 0 bases from V and 3 bases from J; bases unmatched to any gene: 13. CDR3 protein: CASSIDLPDRVGSKNIQYF. DNA of the CDR3: TGTGCCAGTAGTATAGATCTTCCGGACAGGGTCGGTAGCAAAAACATTCAGTACTTC.

The chain carries TRBV12-3 or TRBV12-4 and TRBJ1-2; 7 bases agree with TRBD1. Trimming took 5 bases from V and 3 from J; bases not matched to a gene: 3. The CDR3 totals 13 residues. The DNA of the CDR3 is TGTGCCAGCAGTACAGGGGAATACTATGGCTACACCTTC. Translated, it gives CASSTGEYYGYTF.

The chain recombines TRBV5-1 with TRBJ1-2, with D hard to call. CDR3 size: 13 residues. The V gene lost 2 bases and the J gene lost 5 bases, with 10 bases spanning the gap. The germline V gene encodes CDR1 SGHRS and CDR2 YFSETQ. The CDR3 loop is CASSLTADYGYTF. CDR3 sequence (DNA): TGCGCCAGCAGCTTAACCGCGGATTATGGCTACACCTTC.

The chain recombines TRBV29-1 with TRBJ2-1; 11 bases are shared with TRBD2. CDR1 is SQVTM, CDR2 ANQGSEA, per germline. The CDR3 consists of 13 residues. J was trimmed by 10 bases and V by 4 bases; bases with no gene match: 6. The CDR3 DNA reads TGCAGCGTTGGGGCTAGCGGGGGGTCCGAGCAGTTCTTC. Translating it yields CSVGASGGSEQFF.

The chain carries TRBV5-4 and TRBJ2-1; no reliable D call. V was shortened by 4 bases and J by 0 bases, with 11 bases between the two germline ends. From germline, CDR1 is SGHNT and CDR2 YYREEE (reference sequence). The CDR3 contains 15 residues. CDR3 coding DNA: TGTGCCAGCAGCCCTCCGGGTGCCTCCTACAATGAGCAGTTCTTC. Its protein product is CASSPPGASYNEQFF.